Listed below are T cell receptor beta chains from one sample, sequenced in a study of blood T cell repertoires in COVID-19. Some clones are missing from TCRdb's copy, which holds only in-frame ones; the method was immunoSEQ multiplex PCR. This table holds about 140,000 clones, 88% found once. The sequencing input was peripheral blood. Receptors were obtained from a man in his 70s with acute or convalescent COVID-19. The CDR3 runs from the conserved cysteine through the conserved F or W. A D gene is named only where the DNA matches it firmly. Size is stated for part of the rows, as once, few or many counts, or as a class when the clone is expanded.

d_call	clone_size	v_call	j_call	cdr3_aa	cdr3_nt
NA	few	TRBV7-9	TRBJ1-4	CASSLSQGINEKLFF	TGTGCCAGCAGCTTAAGTCAGGGTATTAATGAAAAACTGTTTTTT
NA	NA	TRBV29-1	TRBJ1-1	CSVLLAREGLNTEAFF	TGCAGCGTTTTATTAGCCCGGGAGGGGCTGAACACTGAAGCTTTCTTT
NA	NA	TRBV27	TRBJ1-4	CASSLWGATNEKLFF	TGTGCCAGCAGTTTATGGGGGGCAACTAATGAAAAACTGTTTTTT
NA	NA	TRBV5-1	TRBJ1-1	CASSQLGNTEAFF	TGCGCCAGTTCACAGTTGGGGAACACTGAAGCTTTCTTT
NA	NA	TRBV5-1	TRBJ2-5	CASSLSSQETQYF	TGCGCCAGCAGCTTGTCTAGCCAAGAGACCCAGTACTTC
NA	NA	TRBV5-5	TRBJ1-2	CASTKEQGPNYGYTF	TGTGCCAGCACGAAGGAACAGGGCCCTAACTATGGCTACACCTTC
TRBD1	NA	TRBV25-1	TRBJ1-1	CASSEYEGAKMNTEAFF	TGTGCCAGCAGTGAATACGAGGGGGCTAAGATGAACACTGAAGCTTTCTTT
NA	NA	TRBV21-1	TRBJ2-7	CASSKEIRHRRTYEQYF	TGTGCCAGCAGCAAAGAGATAAGGCACAGGAGAACCTACGAGCAGTACTTC
NA	NA	TRBV29-1	TRBJ2-7	CSGGHPYEQYF	TGCAGCGGGGGCCATCCCTACGAGCAGTACTTC
TRBD2	NA	TRBV5-4	TRBJ2-1	CASSQTSGSTNEQFF	TGTGCCAGCAGCCAGACTAGCGGGAGCACTAATGAGCAGTTCTTC
TRBD2	NA	TRBV5-1	TRBJ2-3	CASSLALAGGQYF	TGCGCCAGCAGCTTGGCACTAGCGGGAGGGCAGTATTTT
TRBD1	NA	TRBV19	TRBJ1-1	CASSSDRGNTEAFF	TGTGCCAGTAGTTCAGACAGGGGGAACACTGAAGCTTTCTTT
TRBD1	NA	TRBV6-4	TRBJ2-7	CASSPRTGSYEQYF	TGTGCCAGCAGCCCCAGGACAGGGTCCTACGAGCAGTACTTC
TRBD2	NA	TRBV7-2	TRBJ2-2	CASSLMVGGTGELFF	TGTGCCAGCAGCTTGATGGTGGGAGGGACCGGGGAGCTGTTTTTT
NA	NA	TRBV2	TRBJ2-7	CASSEQASIFLYYEQYF	TGTGCCAGCAGTGAACAGGCGTCAATCTTTCTCTACTACGAGCAGTACTTC
TRBD2	few	TRBV5-1	TRBJ2-5	CASSWGTSGGAEETQYF	TGCGCCAGCAGCTGGGGAACTAGCGGGGGGGCTGAAGAGACCCAGTACTTC
TRBD1	NA	TRBV5-1	TRBJ1-2	CASSFDRVTNYGYTF	TGCGCCAGCAGCTTCGACAGGGTGACTAACTATGGCTACACCTTC
NA	NA	TRBV29-1	TRBJ1-2	CSALRWFLVHGYTF	TGCAGCGCCCTGAGGTGGTTTTTAGTCCATGGCTACACCTTC
TRBD2	few	TRBV4-2	TRBJ2-5	CASSQDQRTSGIKETQYF	TGTGCCAGCAGCCAAGATCAAAGGACTAGCGGGATTAAAGAGACCCAGTACTTC
TRBD2	NA	TRBV6-5	TRBJ2-3	CASSLAGYTDTQYF	TGTGCCAGCAGCCTAGCGGGGTATACAGATACGCAGTATTTT
TRBD2	NA	TRBV3-1/TRBV3-2	TRBJ2-2	CASSRGLAGGPGGELFF	TGTGCCAGCAGCCGCGGACTAGCGGGAGGGCCAGGCGGGGAGCTGTTTTTT
NA	once	TRBV14	TRBJ1-5	CASSRTDLNQPQHF	TGTGCCAGCAGCCGGACAGATCTCAATCAGCCCCAGCATTTT
NA	once	TRBV30	TRBJ1-6	CAWDRGNSPLHF	TGTGCCTGGGACCGCGGGAATTCACCCCTCCACTTT
NA	NA	TRBV6-6	TRBJ1-4	CASSPTLWSDEGEKLFF	TGTGCCAGCAGTCCCACGCTTTGGAGTGATGAAGGTGAAAAACTGTTTTTT
TRBD1	NA	TRBV28	TRBJ1-2	CASNRQGRNYGYTF	TGTGCCAGCAACCGACAGGGAAGAAACTATGGCTACACCTTC
NA	NA	TRBV5-4	TRBJ2-7	CASSSGRGVGYEQYF	TGTGCCAGCAGCTCCGGCCGTGGAGTCGGTTACGAGCAGTACTTC